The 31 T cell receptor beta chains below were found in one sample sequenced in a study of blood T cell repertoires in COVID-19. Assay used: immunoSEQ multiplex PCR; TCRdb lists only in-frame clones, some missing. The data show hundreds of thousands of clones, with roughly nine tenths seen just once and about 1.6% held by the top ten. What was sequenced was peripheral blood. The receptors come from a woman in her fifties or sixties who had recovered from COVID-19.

CDR3 in amino acids: CASSYSTGLEGYTF. CDR3 coding DNA: TGTGCCAGCAGTTACTCGACGGGACTAGAAGGCTACACCTTC. V and J are TRBV6-5 and TRBJ1-2; weak D call: TRBD1 (5 bases). The CDR3 consists of 14 residues. Germline lookup yields CDR1 MNHEY and CDR2 SVGAGI. V was clipped by 0 bases and J by 8 bases, with 13 bases between them.

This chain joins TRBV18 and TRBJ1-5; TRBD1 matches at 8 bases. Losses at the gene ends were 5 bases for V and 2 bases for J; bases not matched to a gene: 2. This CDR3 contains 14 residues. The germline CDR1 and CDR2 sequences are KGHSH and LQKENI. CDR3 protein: CASSAGQGNQPQHF. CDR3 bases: TGTGCCAGCTCAGCGGGACAGGGCAATCAGCCCCAGCATTTT.

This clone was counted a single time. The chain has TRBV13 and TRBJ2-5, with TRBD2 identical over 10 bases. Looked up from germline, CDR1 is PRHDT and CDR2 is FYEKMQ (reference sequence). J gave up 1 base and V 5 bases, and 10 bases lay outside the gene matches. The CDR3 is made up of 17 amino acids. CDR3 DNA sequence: TGTGCCAGCAGCCCGGGGGGTAGCGGGGGGTCCCAAGAGACCCAGTACTTC. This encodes CASSPGGSGGSQETQYF.

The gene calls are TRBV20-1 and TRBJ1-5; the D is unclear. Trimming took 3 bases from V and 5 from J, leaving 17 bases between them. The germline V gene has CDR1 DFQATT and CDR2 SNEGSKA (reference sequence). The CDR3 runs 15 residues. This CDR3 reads CSASSRVDFDQPQHF. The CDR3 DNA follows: TGCAGTGCTAGTTCGAGGGTGGATTTCGATCAGCCCCAGCATTTT.

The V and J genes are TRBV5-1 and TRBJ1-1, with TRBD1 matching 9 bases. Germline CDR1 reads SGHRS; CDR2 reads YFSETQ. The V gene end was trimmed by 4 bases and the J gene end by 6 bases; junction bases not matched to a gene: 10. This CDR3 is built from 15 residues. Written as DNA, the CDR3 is TGCGCCAGCAGCGGATGGACAGGGGAGACGGCTGAAGCTTTCTTT. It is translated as CASSGWTGETAEAFF.

CDR3 residues: CASSFDGAAEKLFF. Written as DNA, the CDR3 is TGTGCCAGCAGTTTTGATGGTGCGGCCGAAAAACTGTTTTTT. The gene calls are TRBV28 and TRBJ1-4; no firm D call. The ends were cut back, 3 bases at V and 8 bases at J, with 13 bases in the middle. Germline-derived CDR1 and CDR2 are MDHEN and SYDVKM. The CDR3 runs to 14 residues.

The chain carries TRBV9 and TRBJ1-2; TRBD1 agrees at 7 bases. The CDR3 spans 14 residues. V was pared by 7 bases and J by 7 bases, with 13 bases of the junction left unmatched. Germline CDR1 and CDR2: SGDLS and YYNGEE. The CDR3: CASGHRGSAAGYTF. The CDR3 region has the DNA TGTGCCAGCGGCCACAGGGGATCAGCGGCTGGCTACACCTTC.

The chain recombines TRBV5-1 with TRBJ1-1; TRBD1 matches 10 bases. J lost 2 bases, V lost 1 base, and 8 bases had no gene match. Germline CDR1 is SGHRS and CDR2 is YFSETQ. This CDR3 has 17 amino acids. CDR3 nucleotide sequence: TGCGCCAGCAGCTTGCGGACAGGGGGTACGCTAAACACTGAAGCTTTCTTT. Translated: CASSLRTGGTLNTEAFF.

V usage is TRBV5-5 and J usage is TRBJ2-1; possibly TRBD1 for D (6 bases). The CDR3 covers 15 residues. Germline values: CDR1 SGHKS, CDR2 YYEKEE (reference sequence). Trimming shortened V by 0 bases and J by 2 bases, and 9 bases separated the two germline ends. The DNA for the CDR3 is TGTGCCAGCAGCTTGGGGGGGCCGCCCTACAATGAGCAGTTCTTC. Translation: CASSLGGPPYNEQFF.

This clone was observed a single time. The CDR3 nucleotides are TGTGCCAGCTCACCCGGGACTAGCGGTGCCTACGAGCAGTACTTC. Its protein product is CASSPGTSGAYEQYF. The chain is built from TRBV18 and TRBJ2-7; TRBD2 aligns across 11 bases. Per germline, CDR1 KGHSH and CDR2 LQKENI. Losses at the gene ends were 3 bases for V and 2 bases for J; bases not matched to a gene: 3. There are 15 residues in the CDR3.

The CDR3 region is CASSGTRGGNREQFF. The CDR3, as DNA: TGTGCCAGCAGCGGGACTCGCGGGGGCAATAGGGAGCAGTTCTTC. This chain uses TRBV9 with TRBJ2-1, with D possibly TRBD2 on 7 matching bases. Trimming took 3 bases from V and 10 from J, leaving 20 bases between them. Germline V lookup: CDR1 SGDLS, CDR2 YYNGEE. This CDR3 comprises 15 residues.

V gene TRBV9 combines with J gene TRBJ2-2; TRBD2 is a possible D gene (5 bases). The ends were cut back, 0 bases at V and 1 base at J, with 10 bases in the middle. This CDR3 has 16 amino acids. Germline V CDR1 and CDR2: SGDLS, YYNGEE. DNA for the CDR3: TGTGCCAGCAGCGTAGGGGCTAGCCGGAACACCGGGGAGCTGTTTTTT. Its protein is CASSVGASRNTGELFF.

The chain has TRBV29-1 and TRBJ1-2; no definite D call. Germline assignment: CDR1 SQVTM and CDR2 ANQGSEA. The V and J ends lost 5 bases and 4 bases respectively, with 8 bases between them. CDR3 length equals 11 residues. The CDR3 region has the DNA TGCAGCGTTTCGGGGATCTATGGCTACACCTTC. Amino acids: CSVSGIYGYTF.

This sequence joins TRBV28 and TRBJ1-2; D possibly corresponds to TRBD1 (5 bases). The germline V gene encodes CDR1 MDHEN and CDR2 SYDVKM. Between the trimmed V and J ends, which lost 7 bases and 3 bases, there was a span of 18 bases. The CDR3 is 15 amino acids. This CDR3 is CASNSGSVVDYGYTF. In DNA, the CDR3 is TGTGCCAGCAATTCAGGGTCAGTAGTCGACTATGGCTACACCTTC.

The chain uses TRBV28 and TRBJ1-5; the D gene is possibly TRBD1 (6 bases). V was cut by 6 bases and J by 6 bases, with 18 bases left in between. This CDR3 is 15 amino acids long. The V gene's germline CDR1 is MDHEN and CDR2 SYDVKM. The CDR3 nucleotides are TGTGCCAGCAGCCCACCCAGGGGTCAGGGTCAGCCCCAGCATTTT. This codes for CASSPPRGQGQPQHF.

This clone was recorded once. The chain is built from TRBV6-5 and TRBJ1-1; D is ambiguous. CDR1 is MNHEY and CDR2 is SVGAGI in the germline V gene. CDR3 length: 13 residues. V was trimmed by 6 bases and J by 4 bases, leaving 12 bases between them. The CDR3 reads CASRSTDITEAFF. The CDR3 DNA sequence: TGTGCCAGCAGATCTACAGATATCACTGAAGCTTTCTTT.

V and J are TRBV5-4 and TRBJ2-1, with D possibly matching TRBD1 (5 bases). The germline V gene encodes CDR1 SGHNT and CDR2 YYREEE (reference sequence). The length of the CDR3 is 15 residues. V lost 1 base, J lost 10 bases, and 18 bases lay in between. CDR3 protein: CASSLSGALVGEQFF. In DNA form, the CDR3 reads TGTGCCAGCAGCTTGTCTGGGGCGTTAGTGGGAGAGCAGTTCTTC. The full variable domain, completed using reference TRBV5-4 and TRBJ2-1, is ETGVTQSPTHLIKTRGQQVTLRCSSQSGHNTVSWYQQALGQGPQFIFQYYREEENGRGNFPPRFSGLQFPNYSSELNVNALELDDSALYLCASSLSGALVGEQFFGPGTRLTVL.

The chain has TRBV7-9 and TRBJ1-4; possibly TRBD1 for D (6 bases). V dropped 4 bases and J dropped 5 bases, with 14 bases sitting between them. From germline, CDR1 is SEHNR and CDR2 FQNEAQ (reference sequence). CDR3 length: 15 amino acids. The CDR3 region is CASSSTGIPNEKLFF. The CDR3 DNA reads TGTGCCAGCAGCTCTACAGGGATTCCAAATGAAAAACTGTTTTTT.

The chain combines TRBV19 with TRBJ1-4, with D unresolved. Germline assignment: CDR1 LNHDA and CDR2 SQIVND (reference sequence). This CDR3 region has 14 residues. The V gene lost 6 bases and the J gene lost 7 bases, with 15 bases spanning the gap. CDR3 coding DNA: TGTGCCAGTAGACCCGGCGGCCTTAGTGAAAAACTGTTTTTT. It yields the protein CASRPGGLSEKLFF.

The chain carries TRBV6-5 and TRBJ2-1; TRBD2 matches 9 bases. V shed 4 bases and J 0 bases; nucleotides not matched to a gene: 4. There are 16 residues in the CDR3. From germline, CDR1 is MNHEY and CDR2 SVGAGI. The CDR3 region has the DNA TGTGCCAGCAGTTTAGCGGGGGAGAGCTCCTACAATGAGCAGTTCTTC. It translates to CASSLAGESSYNEQFF.

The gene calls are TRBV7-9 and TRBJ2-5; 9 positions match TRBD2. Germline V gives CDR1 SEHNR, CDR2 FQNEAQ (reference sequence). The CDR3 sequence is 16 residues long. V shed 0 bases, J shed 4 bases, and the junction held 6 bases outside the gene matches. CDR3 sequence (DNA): TGTGCCAGCAGCTTAGCACGCGGGGGGGCGCGAGAGACCCAGTACTTC. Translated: CASSLARGGARETQYF.

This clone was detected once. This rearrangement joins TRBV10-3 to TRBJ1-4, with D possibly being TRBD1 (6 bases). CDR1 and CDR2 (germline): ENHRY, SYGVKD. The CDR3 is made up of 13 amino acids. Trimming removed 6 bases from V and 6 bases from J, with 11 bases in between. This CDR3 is CAISENRDEKLFF. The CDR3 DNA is TGTGCCATCAGCGAAAACAGGGATGAAAAACTGTTTTTT.

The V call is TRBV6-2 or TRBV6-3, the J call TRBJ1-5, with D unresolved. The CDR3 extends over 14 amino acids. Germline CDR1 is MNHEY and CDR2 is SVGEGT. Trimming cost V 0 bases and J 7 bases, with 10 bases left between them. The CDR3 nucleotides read TGTGCCAGCAGTTACTCGACGGTCGGGCAGCCCCAGCATTTT. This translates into CASSYSTVGQPQHF.

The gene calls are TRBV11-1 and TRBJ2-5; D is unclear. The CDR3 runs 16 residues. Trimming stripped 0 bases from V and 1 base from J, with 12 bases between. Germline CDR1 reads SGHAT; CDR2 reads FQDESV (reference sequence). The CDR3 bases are TGTGCCAGCAGCTTAGCGCGAGGTAGTGGCCAAGAGACCCAGTACTTC. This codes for CASSLARGSGQETQYF.

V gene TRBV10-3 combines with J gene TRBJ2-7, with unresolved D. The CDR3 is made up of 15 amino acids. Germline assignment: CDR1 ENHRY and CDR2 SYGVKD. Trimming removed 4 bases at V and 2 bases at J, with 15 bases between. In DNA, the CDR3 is TGTGCCATCAGTGTGCGGCCGCCTTTGACCTACGAGCAGTACTTC. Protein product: CAISVRPPLTYEQYF.

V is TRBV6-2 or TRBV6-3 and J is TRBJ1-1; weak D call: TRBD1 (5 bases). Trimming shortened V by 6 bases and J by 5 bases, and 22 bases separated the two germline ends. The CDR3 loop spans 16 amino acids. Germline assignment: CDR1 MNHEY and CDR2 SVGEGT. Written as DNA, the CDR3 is TGTGCCAGCAGCTTTCAACCAGGGTCGCTGCGAACTGAAGCTTTCTTT. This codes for CASSFQPGSLRTEAFF.

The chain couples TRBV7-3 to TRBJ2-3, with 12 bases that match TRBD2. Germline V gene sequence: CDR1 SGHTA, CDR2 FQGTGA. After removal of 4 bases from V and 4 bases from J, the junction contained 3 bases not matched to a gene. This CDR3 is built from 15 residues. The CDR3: CASSSSGGASDTQYF. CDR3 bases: TGTGCCAGCAGCTCTAGCGGGGGGGCTTCAGATACGCAGTATTTT.

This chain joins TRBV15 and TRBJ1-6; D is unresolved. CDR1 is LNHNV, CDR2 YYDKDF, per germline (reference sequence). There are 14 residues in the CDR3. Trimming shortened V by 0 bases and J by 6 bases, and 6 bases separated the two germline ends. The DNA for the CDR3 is TGTGCCACCAGCAGAGATTTCCGTAATTCACCCCTCCACTTT. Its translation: CATSRDFRNSPLHF.

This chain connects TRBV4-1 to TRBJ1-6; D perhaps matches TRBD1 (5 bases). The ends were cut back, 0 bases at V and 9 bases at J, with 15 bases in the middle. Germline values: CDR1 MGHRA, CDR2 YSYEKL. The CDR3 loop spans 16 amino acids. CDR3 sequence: CASSQDLGGYGSPLHF. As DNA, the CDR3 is TGCGCCAGCAGCCAAGATCTCGGGGGATACGGTTCACCCCTCCACTTT.

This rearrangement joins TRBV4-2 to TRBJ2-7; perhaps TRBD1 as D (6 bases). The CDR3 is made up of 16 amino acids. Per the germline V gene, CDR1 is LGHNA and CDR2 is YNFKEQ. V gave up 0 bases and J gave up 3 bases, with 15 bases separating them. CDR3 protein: CASSQEKTGVGYEQYF. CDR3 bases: TGTGCCAGCAGCCAAGAGAAGACAGGTGTAGGCTACGAGCAGTACTTC.

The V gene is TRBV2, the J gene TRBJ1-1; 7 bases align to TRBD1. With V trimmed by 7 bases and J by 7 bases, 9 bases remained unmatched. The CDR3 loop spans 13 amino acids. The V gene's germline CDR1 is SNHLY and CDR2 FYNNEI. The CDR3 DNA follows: TGTGCCAGCAACGGAGGGGGCGAATTTGAAGCTTTCTTT. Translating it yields CASNGGGEFEAFF.